This T cell receptor (beta chain) originates from a study of CD8+CD57+ T cells in acquired aplastic anemia. Whole-study context: The DNA of sorted CD4+ and CD8+ cells averaged roughly 3.2 ug.

Points from the study as a whole: Patients and controls turned out to have 25 to 35 CD8+ CDR3 sequences in common.

A note on this clonotype: What it recognizes is unknown. Since a much larger clone is just one base distant, this may be a read error.

CDR3 and TCR beta VDJ profiling relied on genomic DNA as the template. MiXCR, run by TCRdb on the reads, gives a single entry per CDR3 protein. The sample has under 500,000 distinct CDR3 sequences, 25% to 40% seen once. The CDR3 covers 15 residues. Germline CDR1 SSHAT, CDR2 FNYEAQ (reference sequence). Selection for sequencing was limited to patients who had shown CD8+CD57+ cell expansion by flow cytometry. Patients, without exception, had severe acquired aplastic anemia. Each patient gave a blood sample that was collected before any therapy had been received. The chain recombines TRBV7-7 with TRBJ2-5; 8 bases map to TRBD1. This receptor was obtained from a human donor with aplastic anemia. Sequenced material: sorted CD4+, CD8+, or CD8+CD57+ T cells (not recorded which) from PBMCs. For the CDR3, the DNA is TGTGCTAGCAGCTTAGACAGGGGCCTAGGAGAGACCCAGCACTTC. It encodes CASSLDRGLGETQHF. Together with reference TRBV7-7 and TRBJ2-5, the CDR3 gives the full variable domain: GAGVSQSPRYKVTKRGQDVTLRCDPISSHATLYWYQQALGQGPEFLTYFNYEAQPDKSGLPSDRFSAERPEGSISTLTIQRTEQRDSAMYRCASSLDRGLGETQHFGPGTRLLVL.